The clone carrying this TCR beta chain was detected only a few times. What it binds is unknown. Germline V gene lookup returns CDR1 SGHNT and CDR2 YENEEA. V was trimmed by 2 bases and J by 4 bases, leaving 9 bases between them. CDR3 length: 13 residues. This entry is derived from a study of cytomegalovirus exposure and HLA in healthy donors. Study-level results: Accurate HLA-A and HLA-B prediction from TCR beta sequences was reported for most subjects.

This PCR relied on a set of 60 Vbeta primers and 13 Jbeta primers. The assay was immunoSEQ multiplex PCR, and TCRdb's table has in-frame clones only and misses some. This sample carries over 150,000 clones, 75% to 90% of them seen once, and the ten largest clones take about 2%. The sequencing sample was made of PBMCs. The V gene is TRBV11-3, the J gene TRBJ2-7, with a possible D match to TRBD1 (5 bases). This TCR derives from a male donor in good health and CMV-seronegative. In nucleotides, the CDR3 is TGTGCCAGCAGCTTACAAGACAGTTACGAGCAGTACTTC. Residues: CASSLQDSYEQYF.